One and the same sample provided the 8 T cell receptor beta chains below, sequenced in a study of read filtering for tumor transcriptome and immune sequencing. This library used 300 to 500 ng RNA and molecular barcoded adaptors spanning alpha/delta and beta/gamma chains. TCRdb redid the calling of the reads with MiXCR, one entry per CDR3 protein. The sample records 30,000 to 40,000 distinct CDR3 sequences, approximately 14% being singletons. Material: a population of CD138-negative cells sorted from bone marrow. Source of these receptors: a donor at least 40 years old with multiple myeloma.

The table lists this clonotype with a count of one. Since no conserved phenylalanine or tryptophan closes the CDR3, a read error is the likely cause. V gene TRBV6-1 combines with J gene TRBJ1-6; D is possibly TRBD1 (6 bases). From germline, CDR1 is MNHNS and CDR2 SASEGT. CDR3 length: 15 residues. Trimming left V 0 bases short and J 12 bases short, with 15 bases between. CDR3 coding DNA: TGTGCCAGCAGTGAAGCTCAGGGGAGACATTTACCCCTCCACCTT. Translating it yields CASSEAQGRHLPLHL.

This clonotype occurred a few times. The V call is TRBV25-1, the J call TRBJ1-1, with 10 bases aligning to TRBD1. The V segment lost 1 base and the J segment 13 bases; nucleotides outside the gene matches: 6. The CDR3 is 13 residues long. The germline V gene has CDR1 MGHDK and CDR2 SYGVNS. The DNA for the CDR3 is TGTGCCAGCAGTGAATCTCGGACAGGGGGAGATTTCTTT. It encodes CASSESRTGGDFF.

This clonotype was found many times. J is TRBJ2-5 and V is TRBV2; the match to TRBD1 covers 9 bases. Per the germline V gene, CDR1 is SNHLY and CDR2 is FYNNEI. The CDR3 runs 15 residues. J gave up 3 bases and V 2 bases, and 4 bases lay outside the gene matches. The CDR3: CASSETGTGKETQYF. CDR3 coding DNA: TGTGCCAGCAGTGAAACCGGGACAGGGAAAGAGACCCAGTACTTC.

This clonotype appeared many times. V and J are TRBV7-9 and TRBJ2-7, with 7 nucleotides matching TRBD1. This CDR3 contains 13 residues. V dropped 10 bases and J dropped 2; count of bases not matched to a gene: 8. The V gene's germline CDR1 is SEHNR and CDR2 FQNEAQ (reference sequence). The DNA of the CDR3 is TGTGCCACACGTCGCCAGGGGGCCTACGAGCAGTACTTC. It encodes CATRRQGAYEQYF.

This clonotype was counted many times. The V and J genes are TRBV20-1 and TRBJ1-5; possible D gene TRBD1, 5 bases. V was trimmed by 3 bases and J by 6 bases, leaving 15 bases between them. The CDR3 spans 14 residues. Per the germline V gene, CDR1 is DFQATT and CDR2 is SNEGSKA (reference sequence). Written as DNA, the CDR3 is TGCAGTGCTAGGGCGGGGGGTGAGGGTCAGCCCCAGCATTTT. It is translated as CSARAGGEGQPQHF.

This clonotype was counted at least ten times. Here the CDR3 reads CASRSPDRYEQYF. The CDR3 nucleotides are TGTGCCAGCAGATCCCCCGACAGGTACGAGCAGTACTTC. The chain couples TRBV28 to TRBJ2-7; tentative D call: TRBD1 (6 bases). The V gene lost 6 bases and the J gene lost 4 bases, with 13 bases spanning the gap. CDR3 length: 13 residues. In germline, CDR1 is MDHEN, CDR2 SYDVKM. The variable domain in full, with the rest retrieved from reference TRBV28 and TRBJ2-7, is DVKVTQSSRYLVKRTGEKVFLECVQDMDHENMFWYRQDPGLGLRLIYFSYDVKMKEKGDIPEGYSVSREKKERFSLILESASTNQTSMYLCASRSPDRYEQYFGPGTRLTVT.

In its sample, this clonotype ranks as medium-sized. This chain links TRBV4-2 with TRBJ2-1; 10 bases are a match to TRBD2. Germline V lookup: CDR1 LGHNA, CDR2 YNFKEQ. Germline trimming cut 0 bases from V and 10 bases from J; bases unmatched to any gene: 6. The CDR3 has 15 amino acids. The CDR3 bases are TGTGCCAGCAGCCAAGAACTAGCGGGATACTACGAGCAGTTCTTC. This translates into CASSQELAGYYEQFF.

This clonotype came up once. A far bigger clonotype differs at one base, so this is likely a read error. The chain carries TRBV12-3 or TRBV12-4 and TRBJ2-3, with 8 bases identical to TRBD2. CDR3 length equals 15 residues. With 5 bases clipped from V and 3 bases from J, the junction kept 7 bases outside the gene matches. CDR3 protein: CASSDPGGWTDTQYF. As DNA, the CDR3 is TGTGCCAGCAGTGATCCGGGGGGGTGGACAGATACGCAGTATTTT.